This entry lists 13 T cell receptor beta chains sequenced from one sample in a study of T-cell reconstitution after alpha-beta-depleted transplantation in children. Using unique molecular identifiers, the investigators prepared the TCRbeta library. TCRdb re-called the PCR reads with MiXCR, one entry per CDR3 protein. The profile covers roughly 500,000 distinct CDR3 sequences, with approximately 30% appearing a single time and less than 2.5% taken by the ten largest. Source: PBMCs from the stem cell graft donor, taken from the stem cell graft. Receptors were obtained from a human donor who donated a stem cell graft to a child with aplastic anemia.

The chain couples TRBV25-1 to TRBJ1-2, with D unclear. The CDR3 has 13 amino acids. The V gene's germline CDR1 is MGHDK and CDR2 SYGVNS. V gave up 4 bases and J gave up 4 bases, with 10 bases separating them. The chain's CDR3 is CASSVTVAYGYTF. The CDR3 DNA sequence: TGTGCCAGCAGTGTGACGGTCGCCTATGGCTACACCTTC.

About this clonotype itself: Relative to the germline gene, one junction end is altered; a read error may explain this. The rearrangement uses TRBV12-3 or TRBV12-4 and TRBJ2-1; possible D gene TRBD2, 6 bases. The CDR3 has 11 amino acids. DNA for the CDR3: TGTGCCAGCAGTCTAAGGGACTTTGGGGTTTTC. Translated: CASSLRDFGVF.

This clonotype was counted between two and nine times. This sequence joins TRBV27 and TRBJ2-7; possibly TRBD1 for D (5 bases). The CDR3 extends over 18 amino acids. V dropped 0 bases and J dropped 0 bases, with 18 bases sitting between them. Germline V lookup: CDR1 MNHEY, CDR2 SMNVEV (reference sequence). The CDR3 sequence: CASSLSPGQGYSSYEQYF. The CDR3, as DNA: TGTGCCAGCAGTTTATCCCCAGGTCAGGGTTACAGCTCCTACGAGCAGTACTTC.

This clonotype occurred a few times. The V and J genes are TRBV6-5 and TRBJ1-4, with D tentatively TRBD1 (6 bases). The germline V gene encodes CDR1 MNHEY and CDR2 SVGAGI. The V end was cut by 2 bases, the J end by 6 bases, with 13 bases between. The CDR3 is made up of 15 amino acids. The CDR3 DNA follows: TGTGCCAGCAGTTACGTTCAGGGGCTGGATGAAAAACTGTTTTTT. This gives the protein CASSYVQGLDEKLFF.

This chain joins TRBV24-1 and TRBJ2-7; D possibly corresponds to TRBD1 (5 bases). The ends were cut back, 7 bases at V and 7 bases at J, with 13 bases in the middle. CDR1 and CDR2 (germline): KGHDR, SFDVKD. This CDR3 comprises 12 residues. CDR3: CATRGRVDEQYV. In DNA form, the CDR3 reads TGTGCCACCAGGGGCAGGGTGGATGAGCAGTACGTC.

This clonotype came up many times. The V call is TRBV29-1, the J call TRBJ2-1, with 14 nucleotides matching TRBD2. This CDR3 is 15 amino acids long. Germline loops: CDR1 SQVTM, CDR2 ANQGSEA. V trimming: 4 bases; J trimming: 6 bases; junction bases outside the gene matches: 5. CDR3 sequence: CSVAGLAGVGNEQFF. The CDR3 DNA reads as TGCAGCGTTGCGGGACTAGCGGGAGTGGGCAATGAGCAGTTCTTC.

This clonotype appeared a few times. The chain uses TRBV30 and TRBJ1-3; TRBD1 is a possible D gene (6 bases). The CDR3 extends over 12 amino acids. Germline loops: CDR1 GTSNPN, CDR2 SVGIG (reference sequence). The DNA for the CDR3 is TGTGCAGCAGGGGAATCTGGAAACACCATATATTTT. Translation: CAAGESGNTIYF.

This clonotype was detected a few times. The chain uses TRBV7-3 and TRBJ2-3; 9 bases agree with TRBD2. This CDR3 spans 16 amino acids. V lost 2 bases, J lost 5 bases, and 8 bases stayed unmatched. Germline V gene data show CDR1 as SGHTA and CDR2 as FQGTGA. This CDR3 reads CASSLPGLASRDTQYF. The CDR3 bases are TGTGCCAGCAGCTTACCCGGACTAGCGTCTCGAGATACGCAGTATTTT.

The V and J genes are TRBV20-1 and TRBJ1-4, with D unresolved. Germline V gives CDR1 DFQATT, CDR2 SNEGSKA (reference sequence). This CDR3 region has 13 residues. The ends were cut back, 1 base at V and 6 bases at J, with 9 bases in the middle. The CDR3: CSARGMDHEKLFF. The CDR3 nucleotides read TGCAGTGCTAGAGGGATGGACCATGAAAAACTGTTTTTT.

The V and J genes are TRBV28 and TRBJ2-7, with D tentatively TRBD2 (6 bases). Germline CDR1 MDHEN, CDR2 SYDVKM. Trimming left V 3 bases short and J 3 bases short, with 12 bases between. There are 14 residues in the CDR3. The CDR3 sequence is CASSLWRESYEQYF. As DNA, the CDR3 is TGTGCCAGCAGTTTGTGGAGGGAGAGCTACGAGCAGTACTTC.

CDR3 protein: CASSPDRGPADTQYF. The CDR3 coding sequence is TGTGCCAGCAGCCCTGACAGGGGGCCAGCAGATACGCAGTATTTT. V gene TRBV12-3 or TRBV12-4 combines with J gene TRBJ2-3; 10 bases are a match to TRBD1. V dropped 6 bases and J dropped 4; count of bases not matched to a gene: 7. This CDR3 spans 15 amino acids.

The rearrangement uses TRBV27 and TRBJ2-7; 9 bases map to TRBD1. V lost 3 bases, J lost 5 bases, and 5 bases stayed unmatched. The germline V gene has CDR1 MNHEY and CDR2 SMNVEV (reference sequence). CDR3 length equals 14 residues. CDR3 residues: CASSLGTGNHEQYF. DNA for the CDR3: TGTGCCAGCAGTTTGGGGACAGGGAATCACGAGCAGTACTTC.

This clonotype was picked up a small number of times. The gene calls are TRBV6-5 and TRBJ2-5; perhaps TRBD1 as D (6 bases). V was shortened by 2 bases and J by 4 bases, with 14 bases between the two germline ends. CDR3 length: 15 residues. CDR1 and CDR2 (germline): MNHEY, SVGAGI. Written as DNA, the CDR3 is TGTGCCAGCAGTTACCGCAGGGGTTTCCGAGAGACCCAGTACTTC. This translates into CASSYRRGFRETQYF.